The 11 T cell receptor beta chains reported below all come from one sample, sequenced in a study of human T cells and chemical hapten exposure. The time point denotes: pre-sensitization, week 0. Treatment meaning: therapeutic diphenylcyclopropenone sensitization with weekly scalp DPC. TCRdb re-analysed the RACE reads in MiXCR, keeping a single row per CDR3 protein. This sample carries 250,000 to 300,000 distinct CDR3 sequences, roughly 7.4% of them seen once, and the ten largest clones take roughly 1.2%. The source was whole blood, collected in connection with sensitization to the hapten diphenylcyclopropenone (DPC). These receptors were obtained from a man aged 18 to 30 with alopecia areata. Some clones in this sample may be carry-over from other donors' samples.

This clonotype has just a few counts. The CDR3 is CASSIGTGVLVPNQPQHF. CDR3 in DNA: TGTGCCAGCAGCATCGGGACAGGGGTTTTAGTCCCCAATCAGCCCCAGCATTTT. J is TRBJ1-5 and V is TRBV7-2; 10 positions match TRBD1. CDR1 is SGHTA, CDR2 FQGNSA, per germline. The CDR3 loop spans 18 amino acids. With 5 bases clipped from V and 3 bases from J, the junction kept 13 bases outside the gene matches.

The CDR3 sequence is CASSPPGLNSPLHF. The DNA for the CDR3 is TGTGCCAGCAGCCCCCCCGGACTCAATTCACCCCTCCACTTT. The chain links TRBV2 to TRBJ1-6; D not resolved. CDR1 SNHLY and CDR2 FYNNEI come from the germline V gene. The CDR3 loop spans 14 amino acids. V was clipped by 6 bases and J by 7 bases, with 13 bases between them.

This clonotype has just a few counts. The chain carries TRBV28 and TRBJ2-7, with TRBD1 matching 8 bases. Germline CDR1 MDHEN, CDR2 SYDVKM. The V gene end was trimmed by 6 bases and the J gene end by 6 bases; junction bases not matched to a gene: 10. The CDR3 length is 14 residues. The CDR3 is CASRVLDRGGEQYF. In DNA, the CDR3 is TGTGCCAGCAGAGTGCTCGACAGGGGCGGCGAGCAGTACTTC.

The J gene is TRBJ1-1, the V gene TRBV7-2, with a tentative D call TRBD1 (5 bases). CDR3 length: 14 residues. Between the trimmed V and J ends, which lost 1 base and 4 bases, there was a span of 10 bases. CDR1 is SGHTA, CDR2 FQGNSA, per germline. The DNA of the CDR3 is TGTGCCAGCAGCTTAGAGGCAGGGATCACTGAAGCTTTCTTT. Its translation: CASSLEAGITEAFF.

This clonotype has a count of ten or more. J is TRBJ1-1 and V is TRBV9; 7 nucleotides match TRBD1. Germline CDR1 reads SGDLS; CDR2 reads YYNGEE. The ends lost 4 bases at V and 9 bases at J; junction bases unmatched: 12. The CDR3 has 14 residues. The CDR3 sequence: CASSSGQAASKAFF. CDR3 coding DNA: TGTGCCAGCAGCTCCGGACAGGCAGCTTCCAAAGCTTTCTTT.

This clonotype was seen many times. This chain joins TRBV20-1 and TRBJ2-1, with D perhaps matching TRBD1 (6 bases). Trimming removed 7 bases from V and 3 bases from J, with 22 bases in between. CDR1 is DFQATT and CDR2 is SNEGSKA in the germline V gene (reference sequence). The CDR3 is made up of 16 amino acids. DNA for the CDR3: TGCAGTGTTCCCCCCCGGGGCAGGGGAAGCTACAATGAGCAGTTCTTC. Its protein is CSVPPRGRGSYNEQFF.

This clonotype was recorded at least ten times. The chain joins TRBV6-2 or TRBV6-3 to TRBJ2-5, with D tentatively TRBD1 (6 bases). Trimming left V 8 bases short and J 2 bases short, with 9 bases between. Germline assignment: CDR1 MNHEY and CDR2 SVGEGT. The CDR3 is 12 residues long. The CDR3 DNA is TGTGCCAGCGGGGACATTCAAGAGACCCAGTACTTC. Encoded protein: CASGDIQETQYF.

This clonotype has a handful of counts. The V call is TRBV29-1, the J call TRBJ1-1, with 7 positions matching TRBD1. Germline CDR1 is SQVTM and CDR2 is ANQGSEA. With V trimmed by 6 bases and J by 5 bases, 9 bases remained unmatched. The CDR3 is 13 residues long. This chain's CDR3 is CSVTRGLETEAFF. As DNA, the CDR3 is TGCAGCGTCACTAGGGGGCTGGAAACTGAAGCTTTCTTT. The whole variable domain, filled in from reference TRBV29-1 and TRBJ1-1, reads SAVISQKPSRDICQRGTSLTIQCQVDSQVTMMFWYRQQPGQSLTLIATANQGSEATYESGFVIDKFPISRPNLTFSTLTVSNMSPEDSSIYLCSVTRGLETEAFFGQGTRLTVV.

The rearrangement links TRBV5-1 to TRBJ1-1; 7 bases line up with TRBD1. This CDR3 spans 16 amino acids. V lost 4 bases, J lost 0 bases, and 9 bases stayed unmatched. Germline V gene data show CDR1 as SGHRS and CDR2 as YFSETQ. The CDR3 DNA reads TGCGCCAGCAGCCTTAACCCGACAGGGATGAACACTGAAGCTTTCTTT. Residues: CASSLNPTGMNTEAFF.

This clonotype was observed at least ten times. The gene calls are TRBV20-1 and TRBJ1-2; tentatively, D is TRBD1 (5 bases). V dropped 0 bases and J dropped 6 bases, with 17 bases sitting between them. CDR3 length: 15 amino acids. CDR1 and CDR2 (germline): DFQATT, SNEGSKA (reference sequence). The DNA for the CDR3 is TGCAGTGCTAGAGATGGCAGGGAGGCGACTCATGGCTACACCTTC. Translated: CSARDGREATHGYTF.

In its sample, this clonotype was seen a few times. CDR3: CATSREQAGEAFF. CDR3 nucleotide sequence: TGTGCCACCAGCAGAGAACAGGCTGGTGAAGCTTTCTTT. The gene calls are TRBV15 and TRBJ1-1; D may be TRBD1 (5 bases). V lost 0 bases to trimming and J lost 7 bases, with 9 bases between them. CDR3 length: 13 amino acids. Germline CDR1 and CDR2: LNHNV and YYDKDF (reference sequence).